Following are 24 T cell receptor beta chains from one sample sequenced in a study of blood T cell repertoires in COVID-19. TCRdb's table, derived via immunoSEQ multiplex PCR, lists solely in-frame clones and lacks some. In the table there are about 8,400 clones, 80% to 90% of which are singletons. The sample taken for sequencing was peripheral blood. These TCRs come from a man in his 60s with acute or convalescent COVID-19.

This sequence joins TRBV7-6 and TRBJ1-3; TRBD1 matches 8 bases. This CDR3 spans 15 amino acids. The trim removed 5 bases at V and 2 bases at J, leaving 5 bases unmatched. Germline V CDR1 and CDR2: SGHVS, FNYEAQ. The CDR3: CASSTQGVAGNTIYF. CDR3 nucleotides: TGTGCCAGCAGCACACAGGGGGTTGCTGGAAACACCATATATTTT. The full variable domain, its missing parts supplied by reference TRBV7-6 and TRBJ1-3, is GAGVSQSPRYKVTKRGQDVALRCDPISGHVSLYWYRQALGQGPEFLTYFNYEAQQDKSGLPNDRFSAERPEGSISTLTIQRTEQRDSAMYRCASSTQGVAGNTIYFGEGSWLTVV.

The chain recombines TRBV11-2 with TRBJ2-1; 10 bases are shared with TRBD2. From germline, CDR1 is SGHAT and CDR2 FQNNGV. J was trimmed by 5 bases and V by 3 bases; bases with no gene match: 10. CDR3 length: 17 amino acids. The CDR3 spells CASSFRLAGQYNNEQFF. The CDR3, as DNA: TGTGCCAGCAGCTTCAGACTAGCGGGCCAATATAACAATGAGCAGTTCTTC.

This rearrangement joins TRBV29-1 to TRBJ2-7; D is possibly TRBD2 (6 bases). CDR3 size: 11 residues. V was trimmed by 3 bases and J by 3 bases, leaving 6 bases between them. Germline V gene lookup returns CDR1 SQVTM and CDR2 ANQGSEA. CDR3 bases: TGCAGCGTTGAGGAGGGCTACGAGCAGTACTTC. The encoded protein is CSVEEGYEQYF.

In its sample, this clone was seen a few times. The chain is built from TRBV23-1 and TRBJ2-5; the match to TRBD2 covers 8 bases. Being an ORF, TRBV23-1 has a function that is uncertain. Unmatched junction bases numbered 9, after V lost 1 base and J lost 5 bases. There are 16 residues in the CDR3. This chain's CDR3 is CASSQCGGTLGETQYF. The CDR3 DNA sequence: TGCGCCAGCAGTCAATGCGGGGGGACGCTGGGGGAGACCCAGTACTTC.

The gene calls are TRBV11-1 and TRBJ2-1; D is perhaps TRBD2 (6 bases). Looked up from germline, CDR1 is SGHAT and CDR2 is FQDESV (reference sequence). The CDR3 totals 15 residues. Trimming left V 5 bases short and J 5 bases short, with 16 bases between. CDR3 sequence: CASSPKGGAHNEQFF. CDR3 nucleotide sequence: TGTGCCAGCAGCCCTAAGGGCGGGGCCCACAATGAGCAGTTCTTC.

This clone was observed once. The CDR3 region is CASSKWRGSPRYEQYF. The DNA of the CDR3 is TGTGCCAGCAGCAAATGGCGAGGCAGCCCCCGGTACGAGCAGTACTTC. The rearrangement uses TRBV21-1 and TRBJ2-7; the table's D call, TRBD2, has no DNA check behind it. TRBV21-1 represents a pseudogene. The CDR3 extends over 16 amino acids.

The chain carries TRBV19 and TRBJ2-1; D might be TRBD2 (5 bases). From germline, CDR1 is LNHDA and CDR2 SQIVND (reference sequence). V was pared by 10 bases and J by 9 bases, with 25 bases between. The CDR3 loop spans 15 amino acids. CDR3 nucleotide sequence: TGTGCCACCAAAGGAGGTGGCCCGGCCTATCGTGAGCAGTTCTTC. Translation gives CATKGGGPAYREQFF. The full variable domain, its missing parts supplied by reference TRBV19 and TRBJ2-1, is DGGITQSPKYLFRKEGQNVTLSCEQNLNHDAMYWYRQDPGQGLRLIYYSQIVNDFQKGDIAEGYSVSREKKESFPLTVTSAQKNPTAFYLCATKGGGPAYREQFFGPGTRLTVL.

CDR3 DNA: TGTGCCAGCAGTTACTCACAGGGGGCAGCCCCGGTAGGAGCTTTCTTT. Translating it yields CASSYSQGAAPVGAFF. The chain carries TRBV6-5 and TRBJ1-1; 9 bases line up with TRBD1. Germline CDR1 MNHEY, CDR2 SVGAGI. The CDR3 is 16 amino acids. The V segment lost 0 bases and the J segment 10 bases; nucleotides outside the gene matches: 12.

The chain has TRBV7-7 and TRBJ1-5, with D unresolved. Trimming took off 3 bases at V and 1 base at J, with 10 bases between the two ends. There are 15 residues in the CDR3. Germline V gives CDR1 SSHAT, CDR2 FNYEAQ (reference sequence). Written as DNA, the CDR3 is TGTGCCAGCAGCTTTAAGGCACAGAGCAATCAGCCCCAGCATTTT. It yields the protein CASSFKAQSNQPQHF. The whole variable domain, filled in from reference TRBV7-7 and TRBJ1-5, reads GAGVSQSPRYKVTKRGQDVTLRCDPISSHATLYWYQQALGQGPEFLTYFNYEAQPDKSGLPSDRFSAERPEGSISTLTIQRTEQRDSAMYRCASSFKAQSNQPQHFGDGTRLSIL.

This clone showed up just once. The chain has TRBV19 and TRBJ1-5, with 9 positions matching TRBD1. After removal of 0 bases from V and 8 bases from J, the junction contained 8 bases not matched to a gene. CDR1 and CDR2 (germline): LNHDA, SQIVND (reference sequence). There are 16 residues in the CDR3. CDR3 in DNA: TGTGCCAGTAGTATAGATACAGGGGGCATGGCAAAGCCCCAGCATTTT. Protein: CASSIDTGGMAKPQHF.

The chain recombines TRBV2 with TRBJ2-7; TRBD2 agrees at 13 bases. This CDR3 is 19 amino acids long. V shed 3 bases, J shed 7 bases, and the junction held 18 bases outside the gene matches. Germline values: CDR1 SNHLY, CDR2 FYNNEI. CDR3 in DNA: TGTGCCAGCAGTGATGTCCCCGGGACTAGCGGGGCCACGGGGGAAGAGCAGTACGTC. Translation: CASSDVPGTSGATGEEQYV.

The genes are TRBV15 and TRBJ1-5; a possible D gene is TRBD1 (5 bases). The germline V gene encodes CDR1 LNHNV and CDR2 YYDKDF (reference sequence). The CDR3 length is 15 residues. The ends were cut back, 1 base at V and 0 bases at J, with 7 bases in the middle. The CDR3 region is CATSRGGGSNQPQHF. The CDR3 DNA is TGTGCCACCAGCAGAGGGGGGGGTAGCAATCAGCCCCAGCATTTT.

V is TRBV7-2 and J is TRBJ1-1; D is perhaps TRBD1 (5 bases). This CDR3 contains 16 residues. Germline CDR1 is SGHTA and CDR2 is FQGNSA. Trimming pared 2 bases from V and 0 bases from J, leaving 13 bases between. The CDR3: CASSLFAGDLNTEAFF. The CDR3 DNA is TGTGCCAGCAGCTTATTTGCCGGGGACTTGAACACTGAAGCTTTCTTT. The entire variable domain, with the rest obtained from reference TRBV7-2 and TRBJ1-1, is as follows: GAGVSQSPSNKVTEKGKDVELRCDPISGHTALYWYRQSLGQGLEFLIYFQGNSAPDKSGLPSDRFSAERTGGSVSTLTIQRTQQEDSAVYLCASSLFAGDLNTEAFFGQGTRLTVV.

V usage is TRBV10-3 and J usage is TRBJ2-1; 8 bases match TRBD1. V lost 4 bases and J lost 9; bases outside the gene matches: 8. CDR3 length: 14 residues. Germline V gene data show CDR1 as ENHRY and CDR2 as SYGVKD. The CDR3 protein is CAISATGTGGEQFF. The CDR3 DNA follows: TGTGCCATCAGTGCGACAGGGACAGGCGGTGAGCAGTTCTTC.

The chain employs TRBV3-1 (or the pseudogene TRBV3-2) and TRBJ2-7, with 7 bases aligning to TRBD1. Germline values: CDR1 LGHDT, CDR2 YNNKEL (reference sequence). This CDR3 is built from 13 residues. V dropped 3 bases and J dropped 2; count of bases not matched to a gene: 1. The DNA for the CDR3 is TGTGCCAGCAGCCAGACAGGGACCTACGAGCAGTACTTC. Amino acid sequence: CASSQTGTYEQYF.

The DNA for the CDR3 is TGTGCCAGAAGCCCCGGACAGGGGCCCGACGAGCAGTACGTC. Amino acid sequence: CARSPGQGPDEQYV. V and J are TRBV5-3 and TRBJ2-7, with TRBD1 matching 9 bases. TRBV5-3 qualifies as an ORF whose function is uncertain. J gave up 5 bases and V 4 bases, and 7 bases lay outside the gene matches. The CDR3 loop spans 14 amino acids.

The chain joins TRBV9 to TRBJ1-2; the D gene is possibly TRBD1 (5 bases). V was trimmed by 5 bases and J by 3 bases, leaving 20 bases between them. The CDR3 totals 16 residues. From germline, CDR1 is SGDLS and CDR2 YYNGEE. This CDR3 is CASRGVRENEDYGYTF. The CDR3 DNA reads TGTGCCAGCAGAGGTGTCAGGGAAAATGAGGACTATGGCTACACCTTC.

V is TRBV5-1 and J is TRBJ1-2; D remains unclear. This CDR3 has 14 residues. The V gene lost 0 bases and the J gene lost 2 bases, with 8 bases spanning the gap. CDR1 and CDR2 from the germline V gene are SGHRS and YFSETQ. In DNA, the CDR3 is TGCGCCAGCAGCTTGGTTCTTAGCAACTATGGCTACACCTTC. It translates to CASSLVLSNYGYTF.

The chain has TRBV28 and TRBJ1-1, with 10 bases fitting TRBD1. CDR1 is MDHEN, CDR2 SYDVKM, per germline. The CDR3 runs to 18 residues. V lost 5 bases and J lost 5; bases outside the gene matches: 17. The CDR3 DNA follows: TGTGCCAGCAGTCTCGATTACCCCGGGACAGGGGTTGTGACTGAAGCTTTCTTT. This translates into CASSLDYPGTGVVTEAFF.

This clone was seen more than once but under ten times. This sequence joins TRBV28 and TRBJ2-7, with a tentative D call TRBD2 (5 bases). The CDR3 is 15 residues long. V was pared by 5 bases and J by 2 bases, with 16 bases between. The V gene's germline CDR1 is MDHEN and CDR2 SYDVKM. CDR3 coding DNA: TGTGCCAGCAGTCTTTGGGGAGTAGGAGCCTACGAGCAGTACGTC. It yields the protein CASSLWGVGAYEQYV.

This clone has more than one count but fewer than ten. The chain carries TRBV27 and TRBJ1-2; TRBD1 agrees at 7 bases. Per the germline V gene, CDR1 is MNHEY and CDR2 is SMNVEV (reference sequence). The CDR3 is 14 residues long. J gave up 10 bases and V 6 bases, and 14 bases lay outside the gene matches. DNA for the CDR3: TGTGCCAGCAGGATGGGACAGCCAACAGACCCCTACACCTTC. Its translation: CASRMGQPTDPYTF.

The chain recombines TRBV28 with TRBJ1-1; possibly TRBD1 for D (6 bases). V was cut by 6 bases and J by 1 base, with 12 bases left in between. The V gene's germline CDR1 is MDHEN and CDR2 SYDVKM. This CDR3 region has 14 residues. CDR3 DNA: TGTGCCAGCAGGCCTTTACAGGGGAACACTGAAGCTTTCTTT. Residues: CASRPLQGNTEAFF.

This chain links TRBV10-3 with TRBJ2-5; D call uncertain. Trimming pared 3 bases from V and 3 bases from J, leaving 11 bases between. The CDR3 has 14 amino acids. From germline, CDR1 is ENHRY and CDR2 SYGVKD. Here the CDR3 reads CAISEQQSEETQYF. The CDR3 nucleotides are TGTGCCATCAGTGAACAACAGTCCGAAGAGACCCAGTACTTC.

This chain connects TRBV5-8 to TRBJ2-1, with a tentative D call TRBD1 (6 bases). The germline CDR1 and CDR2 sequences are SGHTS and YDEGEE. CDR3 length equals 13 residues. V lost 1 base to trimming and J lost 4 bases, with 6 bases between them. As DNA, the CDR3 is TGTGCCAGCAGCTTGACAGGGTACAATGAGCAGTTCTTC. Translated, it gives CASSLTGYNEQFF.